The 26 T cell receptor beta chains below come from one sample, sequenced in a study of cytomegalovirus exposure and HLA in healthy donors. Method: immunoSEQ multiplex PCR; TCRdb's copy keeps in-frame clones and lacks some. Of about 120,000 clones listed, roughly 95% are singletons. The source material was PBMCs. The receptors were sampled from a man between 18 and 35 years old in good health and CMV-seronegative.

The rearrangement joins TRBV19 to TRBJ2-5; 8 bases map to TRBD1. The CDR3 covers 15 residues. The V and J ends lost 4 bases and 4 bases, in that order; junction bases with no gene match: 8. Germline V gives CDR1 LNHDA, CDR2 SQIVND (reference sequence). CDR3 protein: CASSTDRGRGETQYF. In nucleotides, the CDR3 is TGTGCCAGTAGTACCGACAGGGGACGGGGAGAGACCCAGTACTTC.

The chain joins TRBV30 to TRBJ1-1, with TRBD1 matching 9 bases. Germline V gene data show CDR1 as GTSNPN and CDR2 as SVGIG (reference sequence). V shed 3 bases, J shed 4 bases, and the junction held 9 bases outside the gene matches. This CDR3 contains 15 residues. The CDR3 reads CAWRPPGTGSTEAFF. In nucleotides, the CDR3 is TGTGCCTGGAGACCTCCCGGGACAGGGTCCACTGAAGCTTTCTTT. Complete variable domain (other parts from reference TRBV30 and TRBJ1-1): SQTIHQWPATLVQPVGSPLSLECTVEGTSNPNLYWYRQAAGRGLQLLFYSVGIGQISSEVPQNLSASRPQDRQFILSSKKLLLSDSGFYLCAWRPPGTGSTEAFFGQGTRLTVV.

This sequence joins TRBV19 and TRBJ1-4; 7 bases align to TRBD1. Germline CDR1 reads LNHDA; CDR2 reads SQIVND (reference sequence). The CDR3 extends over 15 amino acids. The J segment lost 14 bases and the V segment lost 1 base, leaving 13 bases of the junction unmatched. The CDR3, as DNA: TGTGCCAGTAGTATAGCCCCCCTCGAGGGGGCGAGGCTGTTTTTT. It yields the protein CASSIAPLEGARLFF. Full variable domain (rest looked up from reference TRBV19 and TRBJ1-4): DGGITQSPKYLFRKEGQNVTLSCEQNLNHDAMYWYRQDPGQGLRLIYYSQIVNDFQKGDIAEGYSVSREKKESFPLTVTSAQKNPTAFYLCASSIAPLEGARLFFGSGTQLSVL.

This chain joins TRBV11-3 and TRBJ1-4; D unresolved. Trimming left V 1 base short and J 7 bases short, with 13 bases between. Germline loops: CDR1 SGHNT, CDR2 YENEEA. This CDR3 comprises 15 residues. The CDR3 DNA follows: TGTGCCAGCAGCTTAGGGTCAGGCGGAGGTGAAAAACTGTTTTTT. The encoded protein is CASSLGSGGGEKLFF.

The chain is built from TRBV15 and TRBJ2-1; 13 bases fit TRBD2. The CDR3 is made up of 16 amino acids. The germline V gene encodes CDR1 LNHNV and CDR2 YYDKDF (reference sequence). J was trimmed by 4 bases and V by 4 bases; bases with no gene match: 4. CDR3 in DNA: TGTGCCACCAGCATCGGGACTAGCGGGGTTTACAATGAGCAGTTCTTC. Residues: CATSIGTSGVYNEQFF. Full variable domain (remainder filled in from reference TRBV15 and TRBJ2-1): DAMVIQNPRYQVTQFGKPVTLSCSQTLNHNVMYWYQQKSSQAPKLLFHYYDKDFNNEADTPDNFQSRRPNTSFCFLDIRSPGLGDTAMYLCATSIGTSGVYNEQFFGPGTRLTVL.

The J gene is TRBJ2-3, the V gene TRBV28; 7 bases fit TRBD2. With 6 bases clipped from V and 2 bases from J, the junction kept 11 bases outside the gene matches. CDR1 is MDHEN, CDR2 SYDVKM, per germline. The CDR3 has 16 residues. The CDR3 DNA follows: TGTGCCAGCAGAGGACCCCGGGACTACCCCACAGATACGCAGTATTTT. Its translation: CASRGPRDYPTDTQYF.

The chain carries TRBV28 and TRBJ1-5, with D unclear. The CDR3 spans 14 residues. V lost 3 bases to trimming and J lost 4 bases, with 10 bases between them. Germline lookup yields CDR1 MDHEN and CDR2 SYDVKM. CDR3 region: CASSFTRANQPQHF. CDR3 in DNA: TGTGCCAGCAGTTTTACGAGGGCGAATCAGCCCCAGCATTTT.

The chain links TRBV6-6 to TRBJ2-7; D is undetermined. The germline V gene has CDR1 MNHNY and CDR2 SVGAGI (reference sequence). Between the trimmed V and J ends, which lost 0 bases and 0 bases, there was a span of 9 bases. This CDR3 comprises 15 residues. CDR3 sequence reads: CASSYSAGLSYEQYF. The CDR3, as DNA: TGTGCCAGCAGTTACTCCGCAGGCCTCTCCTACGAGCAGTACTTC.

The chain has TRBV4-1 and TRBJ2-1; D ambiguous. Deletions cut 2 bases from V and 8 bases from J, with 10 bases between. The CDR3 is made up of 13 amino acids. Germline V lookup: CDR1 MGHRA, CDR2 YSYEKL. The CDR3 loop is CASSQNELDEQFF. As DNA, the CDR3 is TGCGCCAGCAGCCAAAACGAACTGGATGAGCAGTTCTTC.

The CDR3 DNA is TGTGCCAGTCGTACTGACAGGTCCTTCAATCAGCCCCAGCATTTT. It encodes CASRTDRSFNQPQHF. The genes are TRBV19 and TRBJ1-5, with D possibly being TRBD1 (6 bases). V was clipped by 8 bases and J by 3 bases, with 17 bases between them. The germline gives CDR1 LNHDA, CDR2 SQIVND (reference sequence). This CDR3 has 15 residues.

The sample holds one count of this clone. The V call is TRBV27, the J call TRBJ1-1; a weak D match, TRBD1 (5 bases). Germline V gene sequence: CDR1 MNHEY, CDR2 SMNVEV (reference sequence). This CDR3 is 15 amino acids long. V lost 6 bases and J lost 0, with 14 bases in between. Here the CDR3 reads CASSSSQGMNTEAFF. The CDR3 DNA is TGTGCCAGCAGCTCATCGCAGGGAATGAACACTGAAGCTTTCTTT.

The chain couples TRBV9 to TRBJ1-2; TRBD1 matches at 9 bases. This CDR3 has 19 residues. V lost 2 bases to trimming and J lost 3 bases; unmatched junction nucleotides: 17. The germline V gene encodes CDR1 SGDLS and CDR2 YYNGEE. In DNA, the CDR3 is TGTGCCAGCAGCGTCGGGACCGGGACAGGGCGGTTTGGGGACTATGGCTACACCTTC. Protein: CASSVGTGTGRFGDYGYTF.

This clone was recorded once. The V gene is TRBV19, the J gene TRBJ1-1; 8 bases align to TRBD1. CDR3 length: 13 residues. Germline V gene sequence: CDR1 LNHDA, CDR2 SQIVND (reference sequence). Trimming removed 3 bases from V and 8 bases from J; junction bases left unmatched: 5. CDR3 protein: CASSIGQGPEAFF. The CDR3, as DNA: TGTGCCAGTAGTATCGGACAGGGCCCAGAAGCTTTCTTT.

The rearrangement joins TRBV2 to TRBJ2-5; unclear D gene. V was cut by 7 bases and J by 1 base, with 16 bases left in between. From germline, CDR1 is SNHLY and CDR2 FYNNEI. There are 15 residues in the CDR3. CDR3 sequence: CASIIAPGSQETQYF. CDR3 in DNA: TGTGCCAGCATTATCGCCCCGGGTAGCCAAGAGACCCAGTACTTC.

This chain links TRBV7-9 with TRBJ1-2, with TRBD1 matching 9 bases. V was pared by 1 base and J by 0 bases, with 6 bases of the junction left unmatched. Germline loops: CDR1 SEHNR, CDR2 FQNEAQ (reference sequence). The CDR3 is made up of 17 amino acids. CDR3 in DNA: TGTGCCAGCAGCTTAGGGGGACAGGGTTTGGCTAACTATGGCTACACCTTC. The encoded protein is CASSLGGQGLANYGYTF.

J is TRBJ2-7 and V is TRBV5-4; 7 bases are shared with TRBD1. This CDR3 comprises 13 residues. The germline V gene has CDR1 SGHNT and CDR2 YYREEE (reference sequence). V was pared by 5 bases and J by 0 bases, with 2 bases of the junction left unmatched. The CDR3 DNA reads as TGTGCCAGCAGACAGGGGTCCTCCTACGAGCAGTACTTC. It encodes CASRQGSSYEQYF.

V and J are TRBV7-3 and TRBJ2-1; 10 positions agree with TRBD1. V lost 5 bases, J lost 4 bases, and 5 bases stayed unmatched. This CDR3 region has 15 residues. In germline, CDR1 is SGHTA, CDR2 FQGTGA. The CDR3 is CASSRQGAQYNEQFF. The DNA for the CDR3 is TGTGCCAGCAGCCGACAGGGGGCCCAATACAATGAGCAGTTCTTC.

V and J are TRBV27 and TRBJ2-7; tentatively, D is TRBD1 (6 bases). V shed 5 bases and J shed 4 bases, with 15 bases lying between them. CDR3 length: 14 residues. The V gene's germline CDR1 is MNHEY and CDR2 SMNVEV (reference sequence). The CDR3 spells CASSARDILYEQYF. The DNA for the CDR3 is TGTGCCAGCAGTGCCCGGGACATCCTTTACGAGCAGTACTTC.

This chain uses TRBV5-1 with TRBJ2-1, with 10 bases that match TRBD1. This CDR3 has 15 amino acids. Trimming cost V 3 bases and J 4 bases; bases outside gene matches: 4. The V gene's germline CDR1 is SGHRS and CDR2 YFSETQ. CDR3 sequence: CASSSDRGLYNEQFF. The CDR3 nucleotides are TGCGCCAGCAGCTCTGACAGGGGGCTGTACAATGAGCAGTTCTTC.

This clone has only one observation. The chain links TRBV28 to TRBJ2-7; 10 bases fit TRBD1. J lost 6 bases, V lost 10 bases, and 9 bases had no gene match. The CDR3 totals 13 residues. Per the germline V gene, CDR1 is MDHEN and CDR2 is SYDVKM. This CDR3 reads CATRRQGAGEQYF. CDR3 bases: TGTGCCACCAGAAGACAGGGGGCGGGCGAGCAGTACTTC.

The rearrangement uses TRBV5-1 and TRBJ2-1; TRBD1 is a possible D gene (6 bases). Trimming took off 0 bases at V and 10 bases at J, with 14 bases between the two ends. The germline V gene encodes CDR1 SGHRS and CDR2 YFSETQ. The CDR3 runs to 14 residues. DNA of the CDR3: TGCGCCAGCAGCTTGGACAGGGTAGAGCGAGAGCAGTTCTTC. This translates into CASSLDRVEREQFF.

The V call is TRBV5-4, the J call TRBJ2-5, with 13 bases lining up with TRBD2. CDR1 and CDR2 (germline): SGHNT, YYREEE (reference sequence). The CDR3 is 17 amino acids. V shed 4 bases and J 6 bases; nucleotides not matched to a gene: 12. CDR3 in DNA: TGTGCCAGCAGCCCACCTTGGACTAGCGGGAGTGCGCAGACCCAGTACTTC. Its protein product is CASSPPWTSGSAQTQYF.

The chain carries TRBV28 and TRBJ1-5, with TRBD1 matching over 9 bases. After removal of 3 bases from V and 3 bases from J, the junction contained 9 bases not matched to a gene. Germline V gene lookup returns CDR1 MDHEN and CDR2 SYDVKM. The CDR3 is made up of 17 amino acids. This chain's CDR3 is CASSFPHRGRNNQPQHF. As DNA, the CDR3 is TGTGCCAGCAGTTTCCCGCACAGGGGGCGGAACAATCAGCCCCAGCATTTT.

The J gene is TRBJ1-5, the V gene TRBV7-2; maybe TRBD1 (5 bases). CDR1 is SGHTA and CDR2 is FQGNSA in the germline V gene. The CDR3 extends over 11 amino acids. Trimming took 5 bases from V and 9 from J, leaving 8 bases between them. CDR3 coding DNA: TGTGCCAGCAGCCAAAGGGGGCCCCAGCATTTT. It encodes CASSQRGPQHF.

This clone was detected only once. The V and J genes are TRBV5-8 and TRBJ2-2, with D maybe TRBD2 (6 bases). In germline, CDR1 is SGHTS, CDR2 YDEGEE. Trimming cost V 1 base and J 3 bases, with 16 bases left between them. The CDR3 extends over 17 amino acids. The CDR3 nucleotides read TGTGCCAGCAGCTTGATAGGTTGGAGGGATGACACCGGGGAGCTGTTTTTT. This gives the protein CASSLIGWRDDTGELFF.

The chain joins TRBV7-9 to TRBJ2-7; D is possibly TRBD2 (8 bases). V lost 7 bases and J 3 bases, leaving 19 bases between the germline ends. Germline V gene data show CDR1 as SEHNR and CDR2 as FQNEAQ (reference sequence). This CDR3 has 15 residues. CDR3: CASTSGGTDNYEQYF. CDR3 DNA sequence: TGTGCCAGCACCTCGGGGGGGACAGATAACTACGAGCAGTACTTC.